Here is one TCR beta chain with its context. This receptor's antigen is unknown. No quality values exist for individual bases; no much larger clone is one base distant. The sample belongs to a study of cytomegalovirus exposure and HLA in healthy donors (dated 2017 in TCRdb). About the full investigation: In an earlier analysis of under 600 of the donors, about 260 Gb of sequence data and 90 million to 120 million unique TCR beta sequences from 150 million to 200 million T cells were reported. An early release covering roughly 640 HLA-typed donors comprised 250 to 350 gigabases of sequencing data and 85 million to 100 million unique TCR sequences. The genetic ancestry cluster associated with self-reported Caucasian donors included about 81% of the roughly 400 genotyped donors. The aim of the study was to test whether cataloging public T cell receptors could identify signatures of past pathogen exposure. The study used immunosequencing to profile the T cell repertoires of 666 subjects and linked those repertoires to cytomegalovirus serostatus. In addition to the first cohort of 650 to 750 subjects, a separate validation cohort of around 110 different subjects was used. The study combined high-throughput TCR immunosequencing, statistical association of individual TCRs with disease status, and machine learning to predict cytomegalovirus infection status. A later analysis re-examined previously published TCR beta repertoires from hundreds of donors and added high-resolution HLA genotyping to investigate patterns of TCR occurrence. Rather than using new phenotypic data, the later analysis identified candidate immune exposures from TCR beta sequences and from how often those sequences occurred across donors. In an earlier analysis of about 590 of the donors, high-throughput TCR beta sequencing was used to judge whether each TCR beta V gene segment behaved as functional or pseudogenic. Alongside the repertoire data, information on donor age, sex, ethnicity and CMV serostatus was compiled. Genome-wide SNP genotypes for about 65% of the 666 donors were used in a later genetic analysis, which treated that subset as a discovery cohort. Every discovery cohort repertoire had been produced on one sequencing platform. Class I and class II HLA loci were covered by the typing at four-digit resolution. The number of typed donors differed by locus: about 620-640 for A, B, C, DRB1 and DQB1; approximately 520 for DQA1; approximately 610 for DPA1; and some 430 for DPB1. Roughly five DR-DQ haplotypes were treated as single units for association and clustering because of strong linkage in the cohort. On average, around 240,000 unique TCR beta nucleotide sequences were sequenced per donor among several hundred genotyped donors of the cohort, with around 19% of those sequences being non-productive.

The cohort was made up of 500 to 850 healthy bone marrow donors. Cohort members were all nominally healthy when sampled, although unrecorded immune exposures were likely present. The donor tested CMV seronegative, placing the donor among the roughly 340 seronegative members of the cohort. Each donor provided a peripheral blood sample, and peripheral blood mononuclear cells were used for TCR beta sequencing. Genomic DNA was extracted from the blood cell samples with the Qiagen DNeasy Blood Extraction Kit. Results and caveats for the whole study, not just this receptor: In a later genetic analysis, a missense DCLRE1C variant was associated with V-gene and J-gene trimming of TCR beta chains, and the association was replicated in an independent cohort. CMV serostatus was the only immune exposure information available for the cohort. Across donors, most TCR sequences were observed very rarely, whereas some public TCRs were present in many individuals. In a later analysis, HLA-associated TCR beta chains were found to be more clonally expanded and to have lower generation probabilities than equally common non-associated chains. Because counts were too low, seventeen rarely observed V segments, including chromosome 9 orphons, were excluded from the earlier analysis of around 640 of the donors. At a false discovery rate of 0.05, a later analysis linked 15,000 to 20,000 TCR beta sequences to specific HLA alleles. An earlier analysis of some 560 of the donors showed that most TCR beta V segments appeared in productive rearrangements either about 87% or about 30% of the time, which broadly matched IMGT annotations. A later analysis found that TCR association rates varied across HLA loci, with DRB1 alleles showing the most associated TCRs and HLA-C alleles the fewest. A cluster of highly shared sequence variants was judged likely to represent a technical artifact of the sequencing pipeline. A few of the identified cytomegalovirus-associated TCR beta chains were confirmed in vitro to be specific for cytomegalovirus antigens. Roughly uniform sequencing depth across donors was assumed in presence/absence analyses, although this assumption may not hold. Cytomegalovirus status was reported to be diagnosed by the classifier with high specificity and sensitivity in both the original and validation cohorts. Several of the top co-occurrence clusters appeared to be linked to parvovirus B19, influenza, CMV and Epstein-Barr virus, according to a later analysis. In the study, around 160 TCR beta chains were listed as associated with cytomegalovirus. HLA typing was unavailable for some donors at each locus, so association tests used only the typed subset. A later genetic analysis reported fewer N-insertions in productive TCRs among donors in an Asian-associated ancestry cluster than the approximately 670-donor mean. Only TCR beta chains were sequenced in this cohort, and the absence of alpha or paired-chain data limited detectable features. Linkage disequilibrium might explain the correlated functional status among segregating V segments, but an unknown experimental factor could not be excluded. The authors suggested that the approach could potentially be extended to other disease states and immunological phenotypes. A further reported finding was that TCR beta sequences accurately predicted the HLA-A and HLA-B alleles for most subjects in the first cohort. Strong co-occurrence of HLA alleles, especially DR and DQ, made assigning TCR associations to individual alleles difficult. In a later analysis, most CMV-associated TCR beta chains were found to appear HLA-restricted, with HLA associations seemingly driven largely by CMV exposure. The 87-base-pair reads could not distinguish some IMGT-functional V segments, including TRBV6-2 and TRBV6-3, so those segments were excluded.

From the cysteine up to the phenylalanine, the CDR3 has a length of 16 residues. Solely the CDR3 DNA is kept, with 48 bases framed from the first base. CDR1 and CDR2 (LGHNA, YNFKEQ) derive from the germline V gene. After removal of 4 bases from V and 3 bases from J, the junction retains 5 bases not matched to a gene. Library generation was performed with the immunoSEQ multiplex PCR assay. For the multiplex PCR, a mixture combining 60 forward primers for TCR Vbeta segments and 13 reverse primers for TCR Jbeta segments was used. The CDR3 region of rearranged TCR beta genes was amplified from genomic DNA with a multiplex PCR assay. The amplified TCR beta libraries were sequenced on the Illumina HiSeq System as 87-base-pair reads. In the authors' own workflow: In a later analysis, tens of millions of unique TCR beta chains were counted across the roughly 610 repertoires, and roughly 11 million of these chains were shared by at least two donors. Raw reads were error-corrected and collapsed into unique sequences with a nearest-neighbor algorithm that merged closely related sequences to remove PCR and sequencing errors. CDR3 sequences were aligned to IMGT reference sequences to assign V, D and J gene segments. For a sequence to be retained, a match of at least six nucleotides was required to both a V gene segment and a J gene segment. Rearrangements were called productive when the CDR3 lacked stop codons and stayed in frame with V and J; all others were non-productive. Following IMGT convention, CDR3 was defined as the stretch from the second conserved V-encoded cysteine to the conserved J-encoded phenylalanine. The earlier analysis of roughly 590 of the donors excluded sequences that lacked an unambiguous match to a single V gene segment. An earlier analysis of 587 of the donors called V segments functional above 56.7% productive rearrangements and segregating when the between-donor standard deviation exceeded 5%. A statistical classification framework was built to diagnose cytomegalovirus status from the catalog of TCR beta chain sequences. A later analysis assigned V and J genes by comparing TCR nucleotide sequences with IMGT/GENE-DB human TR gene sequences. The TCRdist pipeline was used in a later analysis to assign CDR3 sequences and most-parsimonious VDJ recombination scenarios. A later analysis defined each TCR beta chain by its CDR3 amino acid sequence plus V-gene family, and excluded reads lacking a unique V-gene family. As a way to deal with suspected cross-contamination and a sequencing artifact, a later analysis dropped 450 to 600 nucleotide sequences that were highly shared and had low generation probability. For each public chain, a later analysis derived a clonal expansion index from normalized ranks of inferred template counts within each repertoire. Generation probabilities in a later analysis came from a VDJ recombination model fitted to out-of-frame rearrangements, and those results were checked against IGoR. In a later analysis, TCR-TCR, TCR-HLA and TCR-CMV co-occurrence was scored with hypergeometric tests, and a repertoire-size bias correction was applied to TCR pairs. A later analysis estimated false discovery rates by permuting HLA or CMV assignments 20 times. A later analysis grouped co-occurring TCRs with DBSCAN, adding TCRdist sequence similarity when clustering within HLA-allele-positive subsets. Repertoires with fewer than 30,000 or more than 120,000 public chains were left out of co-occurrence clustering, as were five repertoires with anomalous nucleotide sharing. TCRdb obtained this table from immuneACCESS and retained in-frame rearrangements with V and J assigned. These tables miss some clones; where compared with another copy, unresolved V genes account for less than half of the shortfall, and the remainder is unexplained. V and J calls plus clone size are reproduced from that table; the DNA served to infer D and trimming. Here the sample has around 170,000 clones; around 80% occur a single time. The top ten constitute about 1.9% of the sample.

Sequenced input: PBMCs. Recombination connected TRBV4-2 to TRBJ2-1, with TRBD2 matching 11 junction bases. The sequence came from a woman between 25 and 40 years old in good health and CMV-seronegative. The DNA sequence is TGTGCCAGCAGCCCCACGGGGACTAGCGGCTACAATGAGCAGTTCTTC. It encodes CASSPTGTSGYNEQFF.